The 13 T cell receptor beta chains below come from one sample, sequenced in a study of cytotoxic CD8 clonotypes in ibrutinib-treated CLL. Generated by immunoSEQ multiplex PCR, the TCRdb table keeps only in-frame clones and is missing some. In the table there are about 27,000 clones, more than 65% of which are singletons. Sequenced material: PBMCs, taken after 24 months of ibrutinib treatment. These receptors all come from a human donor with chronic lymphocytic leukemia.

This clone was recorded a few times. The gene calls are TRBV30 and TRBJ1-5; D may be TRBD1 (5 bases). This CDR3 spans 14 amino acids. CDR1 and CDR2 (germline): GTSNPN, SVGIG (reference sequence). The V end lost 2 bases, the J end lost 2 bases, and 10 bases lay between the germline ends. The CDR3 DNA reads as TGTGCCTGGAGTCCAGGGCGCGGCAATCAGCCCCAGCATTTT. It codes for CAWSPGRGNQPQHF. The whole variable domain, filled in from reference TRBV30 and TRBJ1-5, reads SQTIHQWPATLVQPVGSPLSLECTVEGTSNPNLYWYRQAAGRGLQLLFYSVGIGQISSEVPQNLSASRPQDRQFILSSKKLLLSDSGFYLCAWSPGRGNQPQHFGDGTRLSIL.

The sample holds one count of this clone. The chain uses TRBV30 and TRBJ2-7, with 8 positions matching TRBD2. Germline values: CDR1 GTSNPN, CDR2 SVGIG (reference sequence). The CDR3 totals 14 residues. Trimming cost V 3 bases and J 4 bases; bases outside gene matches: 8. CDR3 loop: CAWSFAGGAYEQYF. The CDR3, as DNA: TGTGCCTGGAGCTTTGCCGGGGGGGCGTACGAGCAGTACTTC.

The chain carries TRBV5-1 and TRBJ2-5, with 7 nucleotides matching TRBD2. J gave up 5 bases and V 5 bases, and 9 bases lay outside the gene matches. The CDR3 is 14 residues long. The germline V gene encodes CDR1 SGHRS and CDR2 YFSETQ. CDR3 in DNA: TGCGCCAGCAGTGGATCCGCGCGGGGGGAGACCCAGTACTTC. Its protein product is CASSGSARGETQYF.

The rearrangement links TRBV7-2 to TRBJ2-7; 7 bases match TRBD1. The CDR3 covers 13 residues. V lost 1 base and J lost 5; bases outside the gene matches: 2. The germline CDR1 and CDR2 sequences are SGHTA and FQGNSA. CDR3 nucleotides: TGTGCCAGCAGCTTAGAAGGGGGCCACGAGCAGTACTTC. Amino acid sequence: CASSLEGGHEQYF.

The V gene is TRBV6-5, the J gene TRBJ1-2; D remains ambiguous. This CDR3 is built from 14 residues. V was cut by 5 bases and J by 4 bases, with 14 bases left in between. CDR1 MNHEY and CDR2 SVGAGI come from the germline V gene. The CDR3 region is CASSRFDSLYGYTF. Written as DNA, the CDR3 is TGTGCCAGCAGTAGATTTGATTCTCTCTATGGCTACACCTTC.

The V and J genes are TRBV7-2 and TRBJ2-7; 11 nucleotides line up with TRBD1. Per germline, CDR1 SGHTA and CDR2 FQGNSA. V shed 6 bases, J shed 3 bases, and the junction held 7 bases outside the gene matches. This CDR3 is built from 15 residues. The CDR3 sequence: CASSWGTGGFYEQYF. The CDR3, as DNA: TGTGCCAGCAGTTGGGGGACAGGGGGATTCTACGAGCAGTACTTC.

The rearrangement joins TRBV19 to TRBJ2-7; D is unclear. V was pared by 7 bases and J by 4 bases, with 14 bases between. Germline CDR1 and CDR2: LNHDA and SQIVND (reference sequence). The CDR3 loop spans 13 amino acids. The CDR3, as DNA: TGTGCCAGTACCGATGTCGTGGGTTACGAGCAGTACTTC. Encoded protein: CASTDVVGYEQYF.

CDR3 loop: CASSPRTGNYGYTF. The CDR3 region has the DNA TGTGCCAGCAGTCCCAGGACAGGGAACTATGGCTACACCTTC. The chain employs TRBV28 and TRBJ1-2; 8 bases agree with TRBD1. This CDR3 region has 14 residues. Germline V CDR1 and CDR2: MDHEN, SYDVKM. With V trimmed by 5 bases and J by 2 bases, 4 bases remained unmatched.

The chain couples TRBV2 to TRBJ2-3; TRBD1 matches 7 bases. Germline lookup yields CDR1 SNHLY and CDR2 FYNNEI. The CDR3 sequence is 15 residues long. The V and J ends lost 5 bases and 2 bases, in that order; junction bases with no gene match: 7. The DNA for the CDR3 is TGTGCCAGCAGTCGACAAACAGGGGCCACAGATACGCAGTATTTT. Protein product: CASSRQTGATDTQYF.

This clone showed up many times. This chain uses TRBV6-1 with TRBJ2-7; the D gene is possibly TRBD2 (6 bases). The CDR3 totals 14 residues. V shed 2 bases and J shed 5 bases, with 13 bases lying between them. The germline V gene encodes CDR1 MNHNS and CDR2 SASEGT. The CDR3 spells CASSEQPGRNEQYF. As DNA, the CDR3 is TGTGCCAGCAGTGAACAGCCAGGGAGGAACGAGCAGTACTTC.

The chain has TRBV30 and TRBJ1-1; D remains unclear. Between the trimmed V and J ends, which lost 5 bases and 4 bases, there was a span of 8 bases. This CDR3 region has 11 residues. Per the germline V gene, CDR1 is GTSNPN and CDR2 is SVGIG (reference sequence). DNA of the CDR3: TGTGCCTGGGGGGTTACCACTGAAGCTTTCTTT. It yields the protein CAWGVTTEAFF. The variable domain in full, with the rest retrieved from reference TRBV30 and TRBJ1-1, is SQTIHQWPATLVQPVGSPLSLECTVEGTSNPNLYWYRQAAGRGLQLLFYSVGIGQISSEVPQNLSASRPQDRQFILSSKKLLLSDSGFYLCAWGVTTEAFFGQGTRLTVV.

V and J are TRBV7-9 and TRBJ2-1, with D unclear. The germline V gene has CDR1 SEHNR and CDR2 FQNEAQ (reference sequence). V lost 2 bases to trimming and J lost 7 bases, with 3 bases between them. CDR3 length equals 11 residues. The CDR3 DNA reads TGTGCCAGCAGCTTATTAAATGAGCAGTTCTTC. This sequence encodes CASSLLNEQFF.

V and J are TRBV9 and TRBJ2-5; 7 positions match TRBD1. The CDR3 is made up of 17 amino acids. Per germline, CDR1 SGDLS and CDR2 YYNGEE. V lost 4 bases, J lost 4 bases, and 16 bases stayed unmatched. CDR3 sequence: CASSSYLGTAERETQYF. Written as DNA, the CDR3 is TGTGCCAGCAGCTCCTACCTCGGGACAGCGGAGCGAGAGACCCAGTACTTC.